The 9 T cell receptor beta chains below were found in one sample sequenced in a study of radiotherapy plus CTLA-4 blockade in lung cancer. Clones were sequenced by immunoSEQ multiplex PCR, and TCRdb holds only the in-frame ones, with some missing. The repertoire has 35,000 to 55,000 clones, roughly 80% of them found once; the top ten carry approximately 2.4%. This specimen was peripheral blood, taken from a patient treated with radiotherapy plus ipilimumab. All receptors come from a human donor with non-small cell lung cancer whose response to radiotherapy plus ipilimumab could not be evaluated.

V and J are TRBV5-1 and TRBJ1-3; the D is unclear. The CDR3 is 16 residues long. Germline CDR1 and CDR2: SGHRS and YFSETQ. V gave up 0 bases and J gave up 0 bases, with 10 bases separating them. The CDR3 is CASSLVGGVSGNTIYF. Written as DNA, the CDR3 is TGCGCCAGCAGCTTGGTTGGCGGTGTCTCTGGAAACACCATATATTTT.

This clone was found a few times. The V and J genes are TRBV10-3 and TRBJ1-2; 7 bases map to TRBD1. The CDR3 length is 13 residues. The V segment lost 7 bases and the J segment 1 base; nucleotides outside the gene matches: 3. Germline values: CDR1 ENHRY, CDR2 SYGVKD. The CDR3 is CAIMQGGNYGYTF. The CDR3 DNA reads as TGTGCCATCATGCAGGGGGGTAACTATGGCTACACCTTC.

J is TRBJ2-5 and V is TRBV30, with 11 bases identical to TRBD2. J gave up 5 bases and V 5 bases, and 7 bases lay outside the gene matches. Germline lookup yields CDR1 GTSNPN and CDR2 SVGIG (reference sequence). The CDR3 is made up of 14 amino acids. The CDR3 here is CAWQGTSGSETQYF. CDR3 sequence (DNA): TGTGCCTGGCAGGGGACTAGCGGTAGTGAGACCCAGTACTTC.

The CDR3 nucleotides read TGTGCCAGCAGTTTCCCGGGAGGTGAGGGCTACACCTTC. Translated: CASSFPGGEGYTF. This chain joins TRBV6-6 and TRBJ1-2; D gene uncertain. Germline CDR1 and CDR2: MNHNY and SVGAGI (reference sequence). Deletions cut 4 bases from V and 8 bases from J, with 14 bases between. CDR3 size: 13 residues.

The CDR3 sequence is CASSETENGYTF. CDR3 nucleotides: TGTGCCAGCAGTGAAACTGAGAATGGCTACACCTTC. The rearrangement links TRBV6-1 to TRBJ1-2; D is uncertain. Trimming cost V 2 bases and J 6 bases, with 7 bases left between them. CDR3 length: 12 amino acids. Germline values: CDR1 MNHNS, CDR2 SASEGT.

This chain connects TRBV7-6 to TRBJ1-1; perhaps TRBD1 as D (5 bases). Germline CDR1 reads SGHVS; CDR2 reads FNYEAQ. This CDR3 is built from 15 residues. V lost 1 base to trimming and J lost 4 bases, with 13 bases between them. CDR3 protein: CASSLVGEGRTEAFF. Written as DNA, the CDR3 is TGTGCCAGCAGCTTAGTCGGGGAGGGACGCACTGAAGCTTTCTTT.

CDR3 sequence: CASSLRGGLGAEAFF. CDR3 coding DNA: TGTGCCAGCAGCTTAAGGGGCGGATTGGGTGCTGAAGCTTTCTTT. The rearrangement joins TRBV7-3 to TRBJ1-1; possible D gene TRBD1, 5 bases. The CDR3 has 15 residues. V was shortened by 1 base and J by 6 bases, with 15 bases between the two germline ends. Germline-derived CDR1 and CDR2 are SGHTA and FQGTGA.

This clone was seen only a few times. The chain links TRBV6-5 to TRBJ1-3; D is perhaps TRBD1 (6 bases). The CDR3 length is 15 residues. Germline assignment: CDR1 MNHEY and CDR2 SVGAGI. Trimming stripped 2 bases from V and 4 bases from J, with 12 bases between. The CDR3 is CASSYEGGKGNTIYF. The CDR3 bases are TGTGCCAGCAGTTACGAAGGGGGTAAAGGAAACACCATATATTTT.

This CDR3 reads CASSLGAGGSEQYF. As DNA, the CDR3 is TGCGCCAGCAGCTTGGGAGCGGGGGGCAGCGAGCAGTACTTC. V gene TRBV5-1 combines with J gene TRBJ2-7; 9 nucleotides match TRBD2. This CDR3 has 14 residues. The V segment lost 0 bases and the J segment 6 bases; nucleotides outside the gene matches: 4. Germline CDR1 SGHRS, CDR2 YFSETQ.